Listed below are T cell receptor beta chains from one sample, sequenced in a study of T cell repertoires in cytomegalovirus infection. No cognate antigen is known for these TCRs. Via MiXCR, TCRdb re-called the reads, giving one row per CDR3 protein. This table has about 920,000 distinct CDR3 sequences, approximately 31% appearing once. This specimen consisted of cultured CD8+ T cells from PBMCs, obtained from culture after CMV antigen stimulation. Every receptor here comes from a human donor in good health (CMV status not recorded). Some clones in this sample may be carry-over from other donors' samples. Each CDR3 is given with its conserved first and last residue. Each record gives: V gene, J gene, D gene, CDR3 length, clone size, CDR3 protein, CDR3 DNA. The D gene is left open where the match is weak. Part of the rows lack a size; the others show once, few, many or a class for expanded clones.

v_gene: TRBV11-3; j_gene: TRBJ2-7; d_gene: TRBD1; len: 14; abundance: .; CDR3aa: CASSFYGQEDEQYF; CDR3nt: TGTGCCAGCAGCTTCTACGGACAGGAGGACGAGCAGTACTTC
v_gene: TRBV7-3; j_gene: TRBJ2-1; d_gene: .; len: 13; abundance: .; CDR3aa: CASSAGIHNEQFF; CDR3nt: TGTGCCAGCAGCGCAGGGATACACAATGAGCAGTTCTTC
v_gene: TRBV7-3; j_gene: TRBJ1-1; d_gene: .; len: 16; abundance: few; CDR3aa: CASSLSGLQGTTEAFF; CDR3nt: TGTGCCAGCAGCTTAAGTGGGTTGCAGGGTACCACTGAAGCTTTCTTT
v_gene: TRBV7-9; j_gene: TRBJ2-5; d_gene: .; len: 14; abundance: .; CDR3aa: CASSLIGGLGTQYF; CDR3nt: TGTGCCAGCAGCTTAATCGGGGGACTTGGGACCCAGTACTTC
v_gene: TRBV9; j_gene: TRBJ2-2; d_gene: .; len: 13; abundance: .; CDR3aa: CASSVGLGGELFF; CDR3nt: TGTGCCAGCAGCGTGGGGCTTGGCGGGGAGCTGTTTTTT
v_gene: TRBV12-3/TRBV12-4; j_gene: TRBJ1-6; d_gene: .; len: 15; abundance: .; CDR3aa: CASVSGTVNNSPLHF; CDR3nt: TGTGCCAGCGTTTCGGGAACAGTTAATAATTCACCCCTCCACTTT
v_gene: TRBV6-8; j_gene: TRBJ2-1; d_gene: TRBD2; len: 19; abundance: few; CDR3aa: CASSYAGLAGVFSYNEQFF; CDR3nt: TGTGCCAGCAGTTACGCGGGTCTAGCGGGGGTTTTCTCCTACAATGAGCAGTTCTTC
v_gene: TRBV28; j_gene: TRBJ1-5; d_gene: TRBD1; len: 14; abundance: few; CDR3aa: CASSLTGDNQPQHF; CDR3nt: TGTGCCAGCAGTTTGACAGGGGACAATCAGCCCCAGCATTTT
v_gene: TRBV29-1; j_gene: TRBJ1-1; d_gene: TRBD1; len: 12; abundance: many; CDR3aa: CSVDTGGSEAFF; CDR3nt: TGCAGCGTTGATACAGGGGGCAGTGAAGCTTTCTTT
v_gene: TRBV6-6; j_gene: TRBJ2-1; d_gene: .; len: 12; abundance: few; CDR3aa: CASSYIDNEQFF; CDR3nt: TGTGCCAGCAGTTACATCGACAATGAGCAGTTCTTC
v_gene: TRBV12-5; j_gene: TRBJ1-1; d_gene: .; len: 13; abundance: .; CDR3aa: CASGVDRFPQAFF; CDR3nt: TGTGCTAGTGGCGTCGACAGGTTCCCCCAGGCTTTCTTT
v_gene: TRBV9; j_gene: TRBJ1-2; d_gene: .; len: 13; abundance: .; CDR3aa: CASTERSPAGYTF; CDR3nt: TGTGCCAGCACCGAAAGGTCCCCCGCTGGCTACACCTTC
v_gene: TRBV7-8; j_gene: TRBJ2-2; d_gene: .; len: 16; abundance: few; CDR3aa: CASSYRPTPNTGELFF; CDR3nt: TGTGCCAGCAGCTACCGGCCAACCCCGAACACCGGGGAGCTGTTTTTT
v_gene: TRBV5-8; j_gene: TRBJ2-3; d_gene: .; len: 16; abundance: few; CDR3aa: CATDWAAGYYTDTQYF; CDR3nt: TGTGCCACCGACTGGGCGGCGGGATATTACACAGATACGCAGTATTTT
v_gene: TRBV6-2/TRBV6-3; j_gene: TRBJ2-1; d_gene: .; len: 16; abundance: few; CDR3aa: CASRLSRGFLLNEQFF; CDR3nt: TGTGCCAGCAGGCTATCCAGGGGTTTCCTCCTGAATGAGCAGTTCTTC
v_gene: TRBV6-1; j_gene: TRBJ1-2; d_gene: .; len: 14; abundance: many; CDR3aa: CASSEMGSYYGYTF; CDR3nt: TGTGCCAGCAGTGAAATGGGGTCGTACTATGGCTACACCTTC
v_gene: TRBV7-2; j_gene: TRBJ1-6; d_gene: TRBD1; len: 14; abundance: many; CDR3aa: CASSIGQDNSPLHF; CDR3nt: TGTGCCAGCAGCATTGGACAGGATAATTCACCCCTCCACTTT
v_gene: TRBV6-2/TRBV6-3; j_gene: TRBJ1-5; d_gene: .; len: 14; abundance: many; CDR3aa: CASSYTGSNQPQHF; CDR3nt: TGTGCCAGCAGTTACACCGGCAGCAATCAGCCCCAGCATTTT
v_gene: TRBV6-1; j_gene: TRBJ1-1; d_gene: .; len: 14; abundance: .; CDR3aa: CASSEEHLNTEAFF; CDR3nt: TGTGCCAGCAGTGAAGAACACTTGAACACTGAAGCTTTCTTT
v_gene: TRBV29-1; j_gene: TRBJ2-2; d_gene: .; len: 14; abundance: .; CDR3aa: CSVDMQGNTGELFF; CDR3nt: TGCAGCGTTGATATGCAGGGAAACACCGGGGAGCTGTTTTTT
v_gene: TRBV6-1; j_gene: TRBJ1-2; d_gene: TRBD1; len: 14; abundance: .; CDR3aa: CASSWSGGDYGYTF; CDR3nt: TGTGCCAGCAGTTGGTCAGGGGGGGACTATGGCTACACCTTC
v_gene: TRBV7-9; j_gene: TRBJ1-2; d_gene: TRBD1; len: 15; abundance: many; CDR3aa: CASSSWTGDIYGYTF; CDR3nt: TGTGCCAGCAGCTCCTGGACAGGGGATATCTATGGCTACACCTTC
v_gene: TRBV7-9; j_gene: TRBJ1-4; d_gene: .; len: 14; abundance: .; CDR3aa: CASSHRDAFEKLFF; CDR3nt: TGTGCCAGCAGCCACCGGGACGCATTTGAAAAACTGTTTTTT
v_gene: TRBV27; j_gene: TRBJ2-1; d_gene: .; len: 14; abundance: many; CDR3aa: CASSFDSSYNEQFF; CDR3nt: TGTGCCAGCAGTTTCGACAGCTCCTACAATGAGCAGTTCTTC
v_gene: TRBV12-3/TRBV12-4; j_gene: TRBJ2-2; d_gene: .; len: 14; abundance: .; CDR3aa: CASRTLGHTGELFF; CDR3nt: TGTGCCAGCAGGACGCTAGGACACACCGGGGAGCTGTTTTTT
v_gene: TRBV7-2; j_gene: TRBJ2-3; d_gene: .; len: 13; abundance: many; CDR3aa: CASSLVSVQVQYF; CDR3nt: TGTGCCAGCAGCTTAGTTTCGGTCCAGGTGCAGTATTTT
v_gene: TRBV28; j_gene: TRBJ2-3; d_gene: TRBD2; len: 16; abundance: few; CDR3aa: CASSFGLVYLTDTQYF; CDR3nt: TGTGCCAGCAGTTTCGGACTAGTCTATCTCACAGATACGCAGTATTTT
v_gene: TRBV12-3/TRBV12-4; j_gene: TRBJ1-5; d_gene: TRBD1; len: 18; abundance: few; CDR3aa: CASSVVGDRGRGNQPQHF; CDR3nt: TGTGCCAGCAGTGTGGTTGGGGACAGGGGAAGAGGCAATCAGCCCCAGCATTTT
v_gene: TRBV18; j_gene: TRBJ1-1; d_gene: TRBD1; len: 17; abundance: .; CDR3aa: CARSPSWDRGLGTEAFF; CDR3nt: TGTGCCAGGTCACCCTCATGGGACAGGGGGCTGGGCACTGAAGCTTTCTTT